The 20 T cell receptor beta chains below were found in one sample sequenced in a study of blood T cell repertoires in COVID-19. Measured with immunoSEQ multiplex PCR; TCRdb has only the in-frame clones, and not every one. The sample includes about 140,000 clones, 76% seen only once; the top ten take more than 3.5%. Input material: peripheral blood. These receptors came from a woman of 80 years or more with active or convalescent COVID-19.

This clone was recorded a few times. The genes are TRBV2 and TRBJ1-5; the D gene is possibly TRBD1 (6 bases). The CDR3 runs to 14 residues. V lost 7 bases and J lost 1, with 11 bases in between. Germline assignment: CDR1 SNHLY and CDR2 FYNNEI. Here the CDR3 DNA reads TGTGCCAGCACCGGGACAATGAGCAATCAGCCCCAGCATTTT. As protein: CASTGTMSNQPQHF.

This clone was recorded once. The chain couples TRBV6-5 to TRBJ2-7; D gene unclear. Trimming left V 7 bases short and J 0 bases short, with 10 bases between. The CDR3 is made up of 13 amino acids. The V gene's germline CDR1 is MNHEY and CDR2 SVGAGI. The CDR3: CASKISSSYEQYF. The CDR3 DNA reads as TGTGCCAGCAAAATTTCTTCCTCCTACGAGCAGTACTTC.

The chain employs TRBV5-1 and TRBJ1-1; weak D call: TRBD1 (6 bases). Germline CDR1 reads SGHRS; CDR2 reads YFSETQ. The V and J ends lost 0 bases and 3 bases respectively, with 12 bases between them. The CDR3 runs to 15 residues. In nucleotides, the CDR3 is TGCGCCAGCAGCTTGGAGGGGGGGTCATACACTGAAGCTTTCTTT. Its translation: CASSLEGGSYTEAFF.

V is TRBV18 and J is TRBJ1-6; 7 bases agree with TRBD1. The germline gives CDR1 KGHSH, CDR2 LQKENI. With 3 bases clipped from V and 6 bases from J, the junction kept 8 bases outside the gene matches. This CDR3 is 16 amino acids long. The CDR3 here is CASSPEQGGGNSPLHF. The CDR3 nucleotides are TGTGCCAGCTCACCGGAGCAGGGGGGCGGTAATTCACCCCTCCACTTT.

The rearrangement links TRBV3-1 (or the pseudogene TRBV3-2) to TRBJ1-2; 7 bases fit TRBD1. Germline V gives CDR1 LGHDT, CDR2 YNNKEL (reference sequence). V lost 3 bases and J lost 5; bases outside the gene matches: 6. CDR3 size: 14 residues. The CDR3 spells CASSQGQTSYGYTF. In nucleotides, the CDR3 is TGTGCCAGCAGCCAGGGACAGACATCATATGGCTACACCTTC.

The CDR3 is CASDAQGLGNTIYF. CDR3 sequence (DNA): TGTGCCAGCGACGCACAGGGGCTGGGAAACACCATATATTTT. The V gene is TRBV7-2, the J gene TRBJ1-3; 7 bases align to TRBD1. This CDR3 is 14 amino acids long. Germline CDR1 and CDR2: SGHTA and FQGNSA. V shed 8 bases, J shed 4 bases, and the junction held 8 bases outside the gene matches. Supplemented by reference TRBV7-2 and TRBJ1-3, the full variable domain reads GAGVSQSPSNKVTEKGKDVELRCDPISGHTALYWYRQSLGQGLEFLIYFQGNSAPDKSGLPSDRFSAERTGGSVSTLTIQRTQQEDSAVYLCASDAQGLGNTIYFGEGSWLTVV.

The rearrangement links TRBV2 to TRBJ1-1, with 8 positions matching TRBD1. With V trimmed by 4 bases and J by 3 bases, 7 bases remained unmatched. Looked up from germline, CDR1 is SNHLY and CDR2 is FYNNEI. This CDR3 region has 15 residues. The CDR3 DNA reads TGTGCCAGCAGTGTCCCCTGGACAGGGCACACTGAAGCTTTCTTT. Translation: CASSVPWTGHTEAFF.

The V and J genes are TRBV3-1 (or the pseudogene TRBV3-2) and TRBJ2-3; 7 bases are shared with TRBD2. CDR3 length equals 17 residues. V gave up 1 base and J gave up 1 base; unmatched junction bases: 8. The germline gives CDR1 LGHDT, CDR2 YNNKEL (reference sequence). Here the CDR3 reads CASSQAGGPLGTDTQYF. In DNA form, the CDR3 reads TGTGCCAGCAGCCAAGCGGGGGGACCTTTAGGCACAGATACGCAGTATTTT.

The chain is built from TRBV4-1 and TRBJ2-1; no firm D call. The CDR3 has 15 amino acids. The germline gives CDR1 MGHRA, CDR2 YSYEKL. The CDR3 loop reads CVSRYQLEDYNEQFF. The CDR3 coding sequence is TGCGTCTCGAGATATCAGCTAGAGGATTACAATGAGCAGTTCTTC.

J is TRBJ1-1 and V is TRBV7-2; 7 bases match TRBD1. The germline V gene encodes CDR1 SGHTA and CDR2 FQGNSA. J gave up 5 bases and V 5 bases, and 8 bases lay outside the gene matches. The CDR3 runs to 14 residues. DNA of the CDR3: TGTGCCAGCAGCCCGACAGGGTTCTCTACTGAAGCTTTCTTT. Amino acid sequence: CASSPTGFSTEAFF.

V gene TRBV2 combines with J gene TRBJ1-4; a possible D gene is TRBD1 (6 bases). Trimming removed 6 bases at V and 0 bases at J, with 8 bases between. The CDR3 runs 14 residues. CDR1 and CDR2 from the germline V gene are SNHLY and FYNNEI. CDR3 sequence (DNA): TGTGCCAGCAGGCGACAGGCAACTAATGAAAAACTGTTTTTT. Translation: CASRRQATNEKLFF. Full variable domain (outside the CDR3, taken from reference TRBV2 and TRBJ1-4): EPEVTQTPSHQVTQMGQEVILRCVPISNHLYFYWYRQILGQKVEFLVSFYNNEISEKSEIFDDQFSVERPDGSNFTLKIRSTKLEDSAMYFCASRRQATNEKLFFGSGTQLSVL.

This rearrangement joins TRBV30 to TRBJ2-1; D remains unclear. The germline gives CDR1 GTSNPN, CDR2 SVGIG (reference sequence). Trimming stripped 1 base from V and 7 bases from J, with 5 bases between. The CDR3 length is 11 residues. The CDR3 is CAWSARNEQFF. The CDR3 DNA is TGTGCCTGGAGTGCCAGGAATGAGCAGTTCTTC.

The rearrangement uses TRBV11-2 and TRBJ1-1; D ambiguous. The CDR3 sequence is 15 residues long. Trimming removed 1 base from V and 2 bases from J, with 11 bases in between. Germline CDR1 is SGHAT and CDR2 is FQNNGV. The CDR3 DNA follows: TGTGCCAGCAGCTTAGTACCAGGAATTAACACTGAAGCTTTCTTT. Translating it yields CASSLVPGINTEAFF.

This clone was picked up one time. The chain links TRBV15 to TRBJ1-5; tentative D call: TRBD1 (6 bases). V gave up 2 bases and J gave up 2 bases, with 10 bases separating them. The CDR3 runs 15 residues. The germline gives CDR1 LNHNV, CDR2 YYDKDF (reference sequence). As DNA, the CDR3 is TGTGCCACCAGCAGATTCTCAGGGGGCAATCAGCCCCAGCATTTT. Its protein product is CATSRFSGGNQPQHF.

The chain has TRBV28 and TRBJ1-2; 8 positions match TRBD1. This CDR3 spans 16 amino acids. Germline V gives CDR1 MDHEN, CDR2 SYDVKM. J lost 4 bases, V lost 3 bases, and 10 bases had no gene match. The CDR3 here is CASSLSTGVWGYGYTF. CDR3 DNA: TGTGCCAGCAGTTTGTCGACAGGGGTATGGGGCTATGGCTACACCTTC.

The CDR3 DNA follows: TGCGCCAGCAGCCCACTAGCGGGGGGGCCTAGGAATGAGCAGTTCTTC. This gives the protein CASSPLAGGPRNEQFF. The chain joins TRBV5-1 to TRBJ2-1, with 13 bases that match TRBD2. V shed 4 bases, J shed 7 bases, and the junction held 8 bases outside the gene matches. Germline CDR1 reads SGHRS; CDR2 reads YFSETQ. The CDR3 has 16 amino acids.

V is TRBV16 and J is TRBJ2-3, with TRBD2 matching 7 bases. Germline values: CDR1 KGHSY, CDR2 FQNENV. This CDR3 region has 17 residues. V was pared by 5 bases and J by 2 bases, with 13 bases of the junction left unmatched. Here the CDR3 reads CASSSLGERGFTDTQYF. CDR3 DNA: TGTGCCAGCAGCTCCCTTGGGGAGCGGGGTTTCACAGATACGCAGTATTTT.

This chain connects TRBV2 to TRBJ1-1; 8 bases map to TRBD1. The CDR3 is 16 amino acids. Germline lookup yields CDR1 SNHLY and CDR2 FYNNEI. V lost 4 bases, J lost 1 base, and 8 bases stayed unmatched. The CDR3 bases are TGTGCCAGCAGTGTGGACAGGGATAAACCGAACACTGAAGCTTTCTTT. Its protein is CASSVDRDKPNTEAFF. Full variable domain (remainder filled in from reference TRBV2 and TRBJ1-1): EPEVTQTPSHQVTQMGQEVILRCVPISNHLYFYWYRQILGQKVEFLVSFYNNEISEKSEIFDDQFSVERPDGSNFTLKIRSTKLEDSAMYFCASSVDRDKPNTEAFFGQGTRLTVV.

The V gene is TRBV2, the J gene TRBJ1-2; D gene uncertain. From germline, CDR1 is SNHLY and CDR2 FYNNEI. V was trimmed by 9 bases and J by 0 bases, leaving 14 bases between them. CDR3 length: 14 amino acids. The CDR3: CASSPLLANYGYTF. CDR3 coding DNA: TGTGCCAGTTCGCCCCTCTTAGCTAACTATGGCTACACCTTC.

The J gene is TRBJ2-7, the V gene TRBV3-1 (or the pseudogene TRBV3-2); 7 positions match TRBD1. Trimming took 4 bases from V and 3 from J; bases not matched to a gene: 6. The CDR3 has 14 residues. Germline V CDR1 and CDR2: LGHDT, YNNKEL (reference sequence). CDR3 residues: CASSPRDSSYEQYF. For the CDR3, the DNA is TGTGCCAGCAGCCCCAGGGACAGTAGCTACGAGCAGTACTTC.